This T cell receptor beta chain was sequenced during a study of cytomegalovirus exposure and HLA in healthy donors (dated by TCRdb to about 2017). In the study overall: According to an earlier analysis of several hundred of the donors, roughly 180 million T cells yielded approximately 120 million unique TCR beta sequences and about 300 Gb of sequence data. An early release that covered approximately 600 HLA-typed donors contained around 300 gigabases of sequencing data and 65 million to 100 million unique TCR sequences. Among the approximately 400 genotyped donors, about 85% belonged to the genetic ancestry cluster associated with self-reported Caucasian donors. The study aimed to test whether signatures of past pathogen exposure could be identified by cataloging public T cell receptors. The T cell repertoires of 670 or so subjects were profiled by immunosequencing and related to cytomegalovirus serostatus. Besides the first cohort of hundreds of subjects, a separate validation cohort made up of 120 different subjects was used. The study combined high-throughput TCR immunosequencing, statistical association of individual TCRs with disease status, and machine learning to predict cytomegalovirus infection status. To study patterns of TCR occurrence, a later analysis re-analyzed previously published TCR beta repertoires from 600 to 750 donors and added high-resolution HLA genotyping. The later analysis used no new phenotypic data to find candidate immune exposures, relying instead on TCR beta sequences and their occurrence across donors. To decide whether each TCR beta V gene segment behaved as functional or pseudogenic, an earlier analysis of some 600 of the donors relied on high-throughput TCR beta sequencing. Donor age, sex, ethnicity and CMV serostatus were collected together with the repertoire data. A later genetic analysis used genome-wide SNP genotypes for about 60% of the roughly 700 donors, treating that subset as a discovery cohort. All discovery cohort repertoires had been generated on a single sequencing platform. Both class I and class II loci were covered by HLA typing, at four-digit resolution. Typing coverage differed by locus: A, B, C, DRB1 and DQB1 were typed in roughly 620-630 donors, DQA1 in roughly 500, DPA1 in 600 to 610, and DPB1 in 400 to 480. Several DR-DQ haplotypes were handled as single units for association and clustering because linkage in the cohort was strong. Among roughly 370 genotyped donors of the cohort, an average of approximately 250,000 unique TCR beta nucleotide sequences were sequenced per donor, roughly 18% of them non-productive. Study-level results and caveats: At a false discovery rate of 0.05, a later analysis linked some 17,000 TCR beta sequences to specific HLA alleles. Most CMV-associated TCR beta chains appeared to be HLA-restricted in a later analysis, and the HLA associations seemed to be driven largely by CMV exposure. Correlated functional status among segregating V segments might reflect linkage disequilibrium, but an unknown experimental factor could not be ruled out. Only TCR beta chains were sequenced in this cohort, and the absence of alpha or paired-chain data limited detectable features. Compared with equally common non-associated chains, HLA-associated TCR beta chains in a later analysis were more clonally expanded and had lower generation probabilities. In vitro tests confirmed that a few of the cytomegalovirus-associated TCR beta chains recognize cytomegalovirus antigens. While some public TCRs were present in many individuals, most TCR sequences turned up only very rarely across donors. A group of highly shared sequence variants was considered likely to be a technical artifact of the sequencing pipeline. Because counts were too low, roughly 17 rarely observed V segments, including chromosome 9 orphons, were left out of the earlier analysis of 500 to 750 of the donors. A total of roughly 160 TCR beta chains were listed by the study as associated with cytomegalovirus. A further reported finding was that TCR beta sequences accurately predicted the HLA-A and HLA-B alleles for most subjects in the first cohort. According to a later genetic analysis, donors in an Asian-associated ancestry cluster had fewer N-insertions in productive TCRs than the roughly 670-donor mean. A later analysis found that TCR association rates varied across HLA loci, with DRB1 alleles showing the most associated TCRs and HLA-C alleles the fewest. An earlier analysis of approximately 600 of the donors showed that most TCR beta V segments appeared in productive rearrangements either about 87% or about 30% of the time, which broadly matched IMGT annotations. Several of the top co-occurrence clusters appeared to be linked to parvovirus B19, influenza, CMV and Epstein-Barr virus, according to a later analysis. In both the original and validation cohorts, the classifier was reported to diagnose cytomegalovirus status with high specificity and sensitivity. A later genetic analysis associated a missense DCLRE1C variant with V-gene and J-gene trimming of TCR beta chains, and an independent cohort replicated the association. The authors suggested that the approach could potentially be extended to other disease states and immunological phenotypes. For the cohort, immune exposure information was limited to CMV serostatus. When HLA alleles, especially DR and DQ, strongly co-occurred, attributing TCR associations to individual alleles was difficult. Because HLA typing was missing for some donors at each locus, association tests included only the typed subset. Presence/absence analyses assumed roughly uniform sequencing depth across donors, an assumption that may not hold.

This clone has a single count. The antigen it recognizes is unknown. Base qualities are missing; no much larger clone stands one base away. The cohort was made up of roughly 670 healthy bone marrow donors. At the time of sampling, every cohort member was nominally healthy, though immune exposures that went unrecorded were likely present. The donor was CMV seropositive and belonged to the group of 250 to 300 seropositive cohort members. A peripheral blood sample was provided by each donor, and peripheral blood mononuclear cells were used for TCR beta sequencing. Genomic DNA was extracted from the blood cell samples with the Qiagen DNeasy Blood Extraction Kit. The library was built by means of the immunoSEQ multiplex PCR assay. A mixture of 60 forward primers for TCR Vbeta segments and 13 reverse primers for TCR Jbeta segments was used in the multiplex PCR. A multiplex PCR assay on genomic DNA amplified the CDR3 region of rearranged TCR beta genes. The amplified TCR beta libraries were sequenced on the Illumina HiSeq System as 87-base-pair reads. Per the original workflow: Across the 670 or so repertoires, a later analysis counted tens of millions of unique TCR beta chains, 9.5 million to 12 million of which were shared by at least two donors. Raw reads were error-corrected and collapsed into unique sequences with a nearest-neighbor algorithm that merged closely related sequences to remove PCR and sequencing errors. To assign V, D and J gene segments, CDR3 sequences were aligned to IMGT reference sequences. For a sequence to be retained, at least a six-nucleotide match to both a V gene segment and a J gene segment was required. A rearrangement was called productive if the CDR3 had no stop codons and remained in frame with V and J, and every other rearrangement was called non-productive. CDR3 was defined according to IMGT convention as the region running from the second conserved V-encoded cysteine to the conserved J-encoded phenylalanine. Sequences without an unambiguous match to a single V gene segment were excluded from the earlier analysis of approximately 560 of the donors. An earlier analysis of some 500 of the donors classified V segments as functional when productive rearrangements were above 56.7% and as segregating when the standard deviation between donors was above 5%. To diagnose cytomegalovirus status from the catalog of TCR beta chain sequences, a statistical classification framework was built. V and J gene assignment, in a later analysis, came from comparing TCR nucleotide sequences with IMGT/GENE-DB human TR gene sequences. In a later analysis, CDR3 sequences and most-parsimonious VDJ recombination scenarios were assigned using the TCRdist pipeline. In a later analysis, each TCR beta chain was defined by its CDR3 amino acid sequence together with its V-gene family, and reads lacking a unique V-gene family were excluded. A later analysis removed 600 or so highly shared, low-generation-probability nucleotide sequences to deal with suspected cross-contamination and a sequencing artifact. A later analysis calculated a clonal expansion index for each public chain from normalized within-repertoire ranks of inferred template counts. In a later analysis, generation probabilities were computed using a VDJ recombination model fitted to out-of-frame rearrangements, and the results were checked against IGoR. Hypergeometric tests were used in a later analysis to score TCR-TCR, TCR-HLA and TCR-CMV co-occurrence, with a repertoire-size bias correction applied to the TCR pairs. False discovery rates were estimated in a later analysis by permuting HLA or CMV assignments 20 times. In a later analysis, co-occurring TCRs were grouped using DBSCAN, with TCRdist sequence similarity added in when clustering inside HLA-allele-positive subsets. Repertoires with fewer than 30,000 or more than 120,000 public chains were left out of co-occurrence clustering, as were five repertoires with anomalous nucleotide sharing. TCRdb holds this immuneACCESS table with in-frame rearrangements only. Some clones are missing; in checked studies, unresolved V genes explain under half, and the rest has no known cause. The V and J calls and clone size are taken from that table; D and trimming were inferred from the DNA. Present in this sample are under 200,000 clones, around 86% of which were seen just once. The ten largest clones add up to approximately 6% of the sample.

The sequencing input was PBMCs. The TCR comes from a man in his forties in good health and CMV-seropositive.

The base sequence is TGTGCCAGTAGTCCCTCCGGGGGAGGGTTGGACGAGCAGTACTTC. It translates as CASSPSGGGLDEQYF. The chain employs TRBV19 and TRBJ2-7, and 7 junction bases match TRBD2. Here V drops 5 bases and J drops 5 bases, and the junction holds 12 bases not matched to any gene. From the cysteine up to the phenylalanine, the CDR3 has a length of 15 residues. The read is trimmed to its CDR3 DNA, 45 bases read in frame from base 1. According to the germline V gene (reference sequence), CDR1 reads LNHDA and CDR2 reads SQIVND.